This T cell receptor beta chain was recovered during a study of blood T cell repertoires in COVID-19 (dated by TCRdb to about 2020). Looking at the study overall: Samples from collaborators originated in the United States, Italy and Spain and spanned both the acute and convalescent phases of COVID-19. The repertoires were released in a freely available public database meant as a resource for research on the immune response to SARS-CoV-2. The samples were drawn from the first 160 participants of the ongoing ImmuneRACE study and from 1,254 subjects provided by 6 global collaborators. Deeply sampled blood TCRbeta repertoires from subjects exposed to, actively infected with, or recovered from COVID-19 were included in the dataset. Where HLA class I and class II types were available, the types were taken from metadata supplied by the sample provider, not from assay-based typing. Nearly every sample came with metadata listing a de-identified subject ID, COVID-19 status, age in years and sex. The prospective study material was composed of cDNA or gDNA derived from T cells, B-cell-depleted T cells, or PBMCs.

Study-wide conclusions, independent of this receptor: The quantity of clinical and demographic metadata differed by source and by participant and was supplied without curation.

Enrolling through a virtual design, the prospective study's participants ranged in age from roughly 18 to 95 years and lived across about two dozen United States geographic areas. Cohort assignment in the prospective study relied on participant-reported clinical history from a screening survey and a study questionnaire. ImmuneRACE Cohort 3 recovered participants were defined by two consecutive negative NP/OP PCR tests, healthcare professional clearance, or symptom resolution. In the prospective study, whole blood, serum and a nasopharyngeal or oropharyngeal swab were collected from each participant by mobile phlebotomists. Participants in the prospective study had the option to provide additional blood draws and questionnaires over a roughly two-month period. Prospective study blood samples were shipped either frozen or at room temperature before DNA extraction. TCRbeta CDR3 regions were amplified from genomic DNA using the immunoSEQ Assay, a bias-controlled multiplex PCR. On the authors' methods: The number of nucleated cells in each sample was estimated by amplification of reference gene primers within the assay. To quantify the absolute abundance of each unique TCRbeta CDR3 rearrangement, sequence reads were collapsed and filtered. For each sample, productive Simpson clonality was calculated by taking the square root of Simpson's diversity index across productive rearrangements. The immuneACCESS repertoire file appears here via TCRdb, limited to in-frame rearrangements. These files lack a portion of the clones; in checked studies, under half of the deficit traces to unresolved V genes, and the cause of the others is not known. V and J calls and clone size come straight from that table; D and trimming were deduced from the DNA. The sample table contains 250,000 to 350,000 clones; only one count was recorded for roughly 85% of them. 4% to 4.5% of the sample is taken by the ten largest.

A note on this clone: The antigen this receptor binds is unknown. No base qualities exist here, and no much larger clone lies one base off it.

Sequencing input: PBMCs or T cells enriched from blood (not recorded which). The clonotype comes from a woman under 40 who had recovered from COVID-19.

The CDR3 is CASSPLADTYNEQFF. The nucleotides read TGTGCCAGCAGTCCACTAGCGGATACTTACAATGAGCAGTTCTTC. The chain is encoded by TRBV7-3 joined to TRBJ2-1, and 8 bases in between align with TRBD2. Sequences SGHTA (CDR1) and FQGTGA (CDR2) are obtained from the germline V gene. The CDR3, cysteine through phenylalanine, is 15 amino acids long. The sequence is cut down to CDR3 DNA, 45 bases in frame from base 1. The junction shows trimming of 6 bases on V and 4 bases on J, and the gene matches do not reach 8 bases of it.